This T cell receptor beta chain is from a study of blood T cell repertoires in COVID-19. Across the whole study: Acute-phase and convalescent COVID-19 samples originated in the United States, Italy and Spain.

As processed by the authors: Amplification from reference gene primers served as the basis for estimated nucleated cell counts. TCRdb's copy holds only in-frame clones and misses some; the assay was immunoSEQ multiplex PCR. V, J and clone size are taken as reported in that table, and D and trimming were inferred from the DNA itself. The table has around 200,000 clones, 70% to 90% seen once. Germline CDR1 is DFQATT and CDR2 is SNEGSKA (reference sequence). The CDR3 has 13 residues. Trimming took 3 bases from V and 5 from J, leaving 13 bases between them. This clone was counted once. The rearrangement links TRBV20-1 to TRBJ1-2; D remains ambiguous. This sequence was found in a man in his forties or fifties with active or convalescent COVID-19. Material for sequencing was peripheral blood. CDR3 DNA sequence: TGCAGTGCTAGTGGGGAGATGCAATATGGCTACACCTTC. Translated, it gives CSASGEMQYGYTF.